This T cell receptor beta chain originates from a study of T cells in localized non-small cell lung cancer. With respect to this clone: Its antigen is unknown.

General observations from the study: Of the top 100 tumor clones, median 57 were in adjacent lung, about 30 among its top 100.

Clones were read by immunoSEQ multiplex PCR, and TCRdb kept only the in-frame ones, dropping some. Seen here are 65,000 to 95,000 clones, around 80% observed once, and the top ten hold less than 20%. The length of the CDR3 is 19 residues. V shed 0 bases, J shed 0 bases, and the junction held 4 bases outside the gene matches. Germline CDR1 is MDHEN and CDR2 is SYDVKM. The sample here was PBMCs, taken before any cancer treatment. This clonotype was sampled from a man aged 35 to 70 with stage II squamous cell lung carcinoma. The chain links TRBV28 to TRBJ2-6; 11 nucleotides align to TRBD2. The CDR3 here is CASSLWLAGGDSGANVLTF. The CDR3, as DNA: TGTGCCAGCAGTTTATGGCTAGCGGGAGGTGACTCTGGGGCCAACGTCCTGACTTTC. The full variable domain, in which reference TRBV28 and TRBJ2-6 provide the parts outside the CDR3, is DVKVTQSSRYLVKRTGEKVFLECVQDMDHENMFWYRQDPGLGLRLIYFSYDVKMKEKGDIPEGYSVSREKKERFSLILESASTNQTSMYLCASSLWLAGGDSGANVLTFGAGSRLTVL.